One and the same sample provided the 27 T cell receptor beta chains below, sequenced in a study of blood T cell repertoires in COVID-19. The protocol was immunoSEQ multiplex PCR, while the TCRdb copy is restricted to in-frame clones and leaves out a portion. Of 70,000 to 95,000 clones in the sample, about 82% were seen once. Sequencing was done on a sample of peripheral blood. The origin of the receptors is a woman in her sixties with acute or convalescent COVID-19.

CDR3 bases: TGTGCCAGCACTAAGACAGACTCCTATGGCTACACCTTC. It codes for CASTKTDSYGYTF. V is TRBV6-5 and J is TRBJ1-2; possible D gene TRBD1, 5 bases. The germline V and J ends were trimmed by 7 bases and 4 bases, with 13 bases remaining between them. The CDR3 length is 13 residues. Germline assignment: CDR1 MNHEY and CDR2 SVGAGI.

The chain combines TRBV9 with TRBJ2-2; possible D gene TRBD1, 6 bases. The CDR3 consists of 15 residues. Germline values: CDR1 SGDLS, CDR2 YYNGEE. Trimming removed 1 base at V and 6 bases at J, with 13 bases between. The chain's CDR3 is CASSVSAGEAGELFF. The CDR3 DNA reads TGTGCCAGCAGCGTATCGGCAGGGGAAGCCGGGGAGCTGTTTTTT.

The chain recombines TRBV7-9 with TRBJ2-7, with 12 bases aligning to TRBD1. V trimming: 5 bases; J trimming: 6 bases; junction bases outside the gene matches: 8. The germline V gene has CDR1 SEHNR and CDR2 FQNEAQ (reference sequence). The CDR3 spans 15 residues. The CDR3 region has the DNA TGTGCCAGCAGCGGCCGGGACAGGGGGCTCTTCGAGCAGTACTTC. Translated: CASSGRDRGLFEQYF.

This chain connects TRBV5-1 to TRBJ1-6, with 10 nucleotides matching TRBD1. CDR1 SGHRS and CDR2 YFSETQ come from the germline V gene. Losses at the gene ends were 3 bases for V and 5 bases for J; bases not matched to a gene: 2. The CDR3 contains 15 residues. CDR3 loop: CASSWGTGDNSPLHF. The CDR3 coding sequence is TGCGCCAGCAGCTGGGGGACAGGGGATAATTCACCCCTCCACTTT.

The chain recombines TRBV5-5 with TRBJ2-2; D is undetermined. Germline V lookup: CDR1 SGHKS, CDR2 YYEKEE (reference sequence). V was cut by 4 bases and J by 7 bases, with 8 bases left in between. This CDR3 contains 12 residues. The CDR3 sequence: CASSRSGGELFF. DNA of the CDR3: TGTGCCAGCAGCCGTTCCGGCGGGGAGCTGTTTTTT.

J is TRBJ2-7 and V is TRBV6-1; D ambiguous. Trimming left V 2 bases short and J 2 bases short, with 10 bases between. CDR3 size: 14 residues. Germline V gene sequence: CDR1 MNHNS, CDR2 SASEGT. Written as DNA, the CDR3 is TGTGCCAGCAGTGAATATGTCGCAGCCTACGAGCAGTACTTC. This codes for CASSEYVAAYEQYF.

The rearrangement joins TRBV18 to TRBJ2-5; 12 bases are a match to TRBD2. The CDR3 runs to 16 residues. The J segment lost 0 bases and the V segment lost 1 base, leaving 0 bases of the junction unmatched. Germline V gene data show CDR1 as KGHSH and CDR2 as LQKENI. In nucleotides, the CDR3 is TGTGCCAGCTCACCACGGACTAGCGGGGACCAAGAGACCCAGTACTTC. As protein: CASSPRTSGDQETQYF.

This clone was detected a few times. The chain couples TRBV7-2 to TRBJ1-1; TRBD1 is a possible D gene (5 bases). The length of the CDR3 is 15 residues. CDR1 is SGHTA and CDR2 is FQGNSA in the germline V gene. Trimming took off 4 bases at V and 3 bases at J, with 15 bases between the two ends. The CDR3 sequence is CASSSAPGRDTEAFF. CDR3 in DNA: TGTGCCAGCAGCTCCGCACCAGGGCGAGACACTGAAGCTTTCTTT. The variable domain in full, completed from reference TRBV7-2 and TRBJ1-1, reads GAGVSQSPSNKVTEKGKDVELRCDPISGHTALYWYRQSLGQGLEFLIYFQGNSAPDKSGLPSDRFSAERTGGSVSTLTIQRTQQEDSAVYLCASSSAPGRDTEAFFGQGTRLTVV.

V is TRBV6-2 or TRBV6-3 and J is TRBJ1-1, with D possibly TRBD1 on 6 matching bases. With 0 bases removed from V and 1 base from J, the gap between germline ends came to 9 bases. The germline V gene has CDR1 MNHEY and CDR2 SVGEGT. The CDR3 loop spans 15 amino acids. CDR3 DNA sequence: TGTGCCAGCAGTTACTCAGGCAGGGGGAACACTGAAGCTTTCTTT. Protein product: CASSYSGRGNTEAFF.

The chain carries TRBV6-5 and TRBJ1-1; TRBD1 might be the D (5 bases). Germline V gene data show CDR1 as MNHEY and CDR2 as SVGAGI. V was cut by 4 bases and J by 4 bases, with 16 bases left in between. The length of the CDR3 is 15 residues. The DNA of the CDR3 is TGTGCCAGCAGTTCAGTGGCGGCAGGGTTCACTGAAGCTTTCTTT. As protein: CASSSVAAGFTEAFF.

The J gene is TRBJ1-2, the V gene TRBV10-3; D is possibly TRBD1 (6 bases). Per the germline V gene, CDR1 is ENHRY and CDR2 is SYGVKD. With 0 bases removed from V and 2 bases from J, the gap between germline ends came to 7 bases. The CDR3 consists of 14 residues. DNA for the CDR3: TGTGCCATCAGTGAGTCGCAGGGGAACTATGGCTACACCTTC. Amino acid sequence: CAISESQGNYGYTF.

The DNA for the CDR3 is TGTGCCAGCAGCCAAGTTGAGGGTGCCGCCTACGAGCAGTACTTC. As protein: CASSQVEGAAYEQYF. The genes are TRBV14 and TRBJ2-7; a weak D match, TRBD2 (5 bases). Trimming removed 1 base at V and 2 bases at J, with 12 bases between. Germline V gene lookup returns CDR1 SGHDN and CDR2 FVKESK. The length of the CDR3 is 15 residues.

J is TRBJ2-5 and V is TRBV5-1; no reliable D call. The V and J ends lost 0 bases and 1 base respectively, with 10 bases between them. Germline assignment: CDR1 SGHRS and CDR2 YFSETQ. The CDR3 is 15 amino acids. CDR3 protein: CASSLGALSQETQYF. The CDR3 nucleotides are TGCGCCAGCAGCTTGGGGGCCCTTTCCCAAGAGACCCAGTACTTC.

The J gene is TRBJ2-2, the V gene TRBV18; D ambiguous. The V end lost 2 bases, the J end lost 0 bases, and 7 bases lay between the germline ends. Looked up from germline, CDR1 is KGHSH and CDR2 is LQKENI. CDR3 length equals 15 residues. The CDR3 protein is CASSPGPPNTGELFF. The CDR3 coding sequence is TGTGCCAGCTCACCAGGGCCTCCGAACACCGGGGAGCTGTTTTTT.

The chain recombines TRBV30 with TRBJ2-3, with TRBD2 matching over 9 bases. Germline CDR1 GTSNPN, CDR2 SVGIG (reference sequence). This CDR3 is built from 13 residues. The V segment lost 3 bases and the J segment 6 bases; nucleotides outside the gene matches: 4. The CDR3 protein is CAWSQREADTQYF. In nucleotides, the CDR3 is TGTGCCTGGAGCCAGCGGGAGGCGGATACGCAGTATTTT.

The gene calls are TRBV19 and TRBJ1-6; no reliable D call. The CDR3 spans 14 residues. Germline CDR1 and CDR2: LNHDA and SQIVND (reference sequence). V was trimmed by 3 bases and J by 9 bases, leaving 12 bases between them. The CDR3 loop is CASSIGTEGSPLHF. CDR3 coding DNA: TGTGCCAGTAGTATTGGTACAGAAGGTTCACCCCTCCACTTT.

V usage is TRBV6-5 and J usage is TRBJ1-6, with 8 bases lining up with TRBD1. Per the germline V gene, CDR1 is MNHEY and CDR2 is SVGAGI. The J segment lost 7 bases and the V segment lost 6 bases, leaving 5 bases of the junction unmatched. CDR3 length: 14 residues. CDR3 residues: CASRMDRANSPLHF. CDR3 nucleotides: TGTGCCAGCAGAATGGACAGGGCGAATTCACCCCTCCACTTT.

This clone showed up just once. This rearrangement joins TRBV9 to TRBJ2-2; 7 bases agree with TRBD1. Germline V gene sequence: CDR1 SGDLS, CDR2 YYNGEE. With 0 bases clipped from V and 7 bases from J, the junction kept 3 bases outside the gene matches. CDR3 size: 14 residues. CDR3 loop: CASSVGQGHGELFF. The CDR3 DNA sequence: TGTGCCAGCAGCGTAGGACAGGGCCACGGGGAGCTGTTTTTT. The variable domain in full, completed from reference TRBV9 and TRBJ2-2, reads DSGVTQTPKHLITATGQRVTLRCSPRSGDLSVYWYQQSLDQGLQFLIQYYNGEERAKGNILERFSAQQFPDLHSELNLSSLELGDSALYFCASSVGQGHGELFFGEGSRLTVL.

This clone was detected only a few times. CDR3 sequence (DNA): TGTGCCGGACGTCCAGCGGGGAGCCAAGAGACCCAGTACTTC. Translation: CAGRPAGSQETQYF. The genes are TRBV28 and TRBJ2-5, with TRBD2 matching 7 bases. Germline-derived CDR1 and CDR2 are MDHEN and SYDVKM. Germline trimming cut 11 bases from V and 1 base from J; bases unmatched to any gene: 10. CDR3 size: 14 residues.

This clone was seen only a few times. The chain joins TRBV29-1 to TRBJ1-1, with 8 bases matching TRBD1. CDR3 length: 11 amino acids. From germline, CDR1 is SQVTM and CDR2 ANQGSEA. V was clipped by 7 bases and J by 7 bases; unmatched bases: 5. CDR3 nucleotide sequence: TGCAGCGCCGGACAGGGTATTGAAGCTTTCTTT. It yields the protein CSAGQGIEAFF.

CDR3 nucleotides: TGTGCCAGCAGCTTAGAGACACCGAACTATGGCTACACCTTC. Residues: CASSLETPNYGYTF. The V call is TRBV7-9, the J call TRBJ1-2; D unresolved. The germline V gene has CDR1 SEHNR and CDR2 FQNEAQ (reference sequence). Trimming removed 1 base at V and 2 bases at J, with 8 bases between. The CDR3 is made up of 14 amino acids. Complete variable domain (other parts from reference TRBV7-9 and TRBJ1-2): DTGVSQNPRHKITKRGQNVTFRCDPISEHNRLYWYRQTLGQGPEFLTYFQNEAQLEKSRLLSDRFSAERPKGSFSTLEIQRTEQGDSAMYLCASSLETPNYGYTFGSGTRLTVV.

CDR3 sequence: CASSEAGNRYTGELFF. The CDR3 nucleotides are TGTGCCAGCAGCGAAGCAGGGAATAGGTACACCGGGGAGCTGTTTTTT. The chain employs TRBV5-4 and TRBJ2-2; D may be TRBD1 (5 bases). The CDR3 extends over 16 amino acids. Germline values: CDR1 SGHNT, CDR2 YYREEE (reference sequence). Between the trimmed V and J ends, which lost 4 bases and 3 bases, there was a span of 16 bases.

J is TRBJ1-1 and V is TRBV9; perhaps TRBD1 as D (6 bases). CDR3 length: 14 residues. Germline lookup yields CDR1 SGDLS and CDR2 YYNGEE. Deletions cut 4 bases from V and 4 bases from J, with 14 bases between. This CDR3 reads CASSPRGLVTEAFF. CDR3 bases: TGTGCCAGCAGCCCAAGGGGGTTGGTCACTGAAGCTTTCTTT.

V is TRBV7-9 and J is TRBJ2-1, with 10 bases aligning to TRBD2. The V gene's germline CDR1 is SEHNR and CDR2 FQNEAQ (reference sequence). The CDR3 runs to 14 residues. V shed 3 bases, J shed 9 bases, and the junction held 5 bases outside the gene matches. This CDR3 reads CASSLLLAGTEQFF. Here the CDR3 DNA reads TGTGCCAGCAGCTTGTTACTAGCGGGAACTGAGCAGTTCTTC.

The rearrangement uses TRBV18 and TRBJ1-6; perhaps TRBD1 as D (6 bases). CDR3 length: 16 residues. Trimming left V 3 bases short and J 7 bases short, with 16 bases between. Germline V gives CDR1 KGHSH, CDR2 LQKENI. The CDR3 DNA reads TGTGCCAGCTCACCGGGGTTAACAGGGTCCAATTCACCCCTCCACTTT. Translation gives CASSPGLTGSNSPLHF.

The chain recombines TRBV6-5 with TRBJ1-1; D might be TRBD1 (5 bases). The CDR3 sequence is 14 residues long. V was clipped by 2 bases and J by 6 bases, with 13 bases between them. The germline V gene has CDR1 MNHEY and CDR2 SVGAGI. This CDR3 reads CASSYLQGVAEAFF. The CDR3 nucleotides read TGTGCCAGCAGTTACCTTCAGGGTGTGGCTGAAGCTTTCTTT.

This clone was counted once. The V call is TRBV12-3 or TRBV12-4, the J call TRBJ2-5; D is ambiguous. V lost 3 bases, J lost 3 bases, and 5 bases lay in between. The CDR3 runs 12 residues. CDR3 sequence (DNA): TGTGCCAGCAGTTTTAGTGAAGAGACCCAGTACTTC. The encoded protein is CASSFSEETQYF.